The 22 T cell receptor beta chains given below trace back to one sample, sequenced in a study of neurological immune-mediated disorders. MiXCR, applied by TCRdb to the 5' RACE reads, yields one record per CDR3 protein. This sample has roughly 49,000 distinct CDR3 sequences; roughly 13% occur once, and the top ten carry 9%. Time point reported: longitudinal time-point 3. Sequencing was performed on PBMCs. The receptors come from a male donor with HTLV-1-associated myelopathy (HAM/TSP).

This clonotype was picked up many times. The chain employs TRBV7-8 and TRBJ1-4, with D perhaps matching TRBD1 (5 bases). The V end was cut by 4 bases, the J end by 12 bases, with 18 bases between. CDR1 SGHVS and CDR2 FQNEAQ come from the germline V gene. This CDR3 spans 14 amino acids. DNA for the CDR3: TGTGCCAGCAGCTGGGGGACCGGGGGGACGGAACTGTTTTTT. Translated, it gives CASSWGTGGTELFF.

This clonotype was seen many times. J is TRBJ2-2 and V is TRBV5-1; no clear D. The CDR3 runs to 14 residues. The germline gives CDR1 SGHRS, CDR2 YFSETQ. The V and J ends lost 3 bases and 7 bases respectively, with 13 bases between them. In DNA form, the CDR3 reads TGCGCCAGCAGCTCGGAAGTCCTTCTCGGGGAGCTGTTTTTT. As protein: CASSSEVLLGELFF.

This clonotype was observed many times. V usage is TRBV3-1 and J usage is TRBJ2-7; 14 bases align to TRBD2. The J segment lost 7 bases and the V segment lost 4 bases, leaving 9 bases of the junction unmatched. Germline CDR1 and CDR2: LGHDT and YNNKEL (reference sequence). The CDR3 spans 16 residues. The CDR3 bases are TGTGCCAGCAGCCGTGGACTAGCGGGGGGTTTTTTGGAGCAGTACTTC. This encodes CASSRGLAGGFLEQYF.

This clonotype appeared many times. The CDR3 loop is CASSYSTRGSEQYF. In nucleotides, the CDR3 is TGTGCCAGCAGTTACTCGACGCGGGGGAGCGAGCAGTACTTC. The chain combines TRBV6-2 or TRBV6-3 with TRBJ2-7; 7 bases are a match to TRBD2. The junction had 5 bases not matched to a gene; V was cut back by 0 bases and J by 6 bases. The germline V gene has CDR1 MNHEY and CDR2 SVGEGT. The CDR3 extends over 14 amino acids.

In this sample, this clonotype turned up many times. This chain links TRBV25-1 with TRBJ2-7, with D hard to call. Deletions cut 0 bases from V and 3 bases from J, with 6 bases between. In germline, CDR1 is MGHDK, CDR2 SYGVNS. The CDR3 has 13 residues. CDR3 nucleotides: TGTGCCAGCAGTGAATACGGTCTCTACGAGCAGTACTTC. Translated, it gives CASSEYGLYEQYF.

This clonotype has ten or more counts. The J gene is TRBJ2-5, the V gene TRBV5-1; no clear D gene. The CDR3 length is 15 residues. CDR1 and CDR2 (germline): SGHRS, YFSETQ. Trimming cost V 0 bases and J 5 bases, with 14 bases left between them. CDR3 DNA: TGCGCCAGCAGCTTGGTCGGCTCCCCCGGCGAGACCCAGTACTTC. Its protein is CASSLVGSPGETQYF.

In its sample, this clonotype was seen many times. The chain has TRBV6-5 and TRBJ1-5, with D possibly being TRBD1 (5 bases). CDR3 size: 17 residues. Trimming took 5 bases from V and 2 from J, leaving 19 bases between them. The germline CDR1 and CDR2 sequences are MNHEY and SVGAGI. CDR3 residues: CASSLGVTGGGNQPQHF. The DNA for the CDR3 is TGTGCCAGCAGTCTAGGGGTTACGGGAGGGGGCAATCAGCCCCAGCATTTT.

At least ten counts were recorded for this clonotype. DNA for the CDR3: TGTGCCAGCAGCTTAGTCCCTGATGATAGAGCTTTCTTT. Its translation: CASSLVPDDRAFF. V gene TRBV7-2 combines with J gene TRBJ1-1; the D is unclear. Germline assignment: CDR1 SGHTA and CDR2 FQGNSA. The CDR3 loop spans 13 amino acids. V was clipped by 1 base and J by 10 bases, with 13 bases between them.

This clonotype has ten or more counts. This chain joins TRBV2 and TRBJ2-4; 7 nucleotides align to TRBD2. The CDR3 consists of 12 residues. Unmatched junction bases numbered 9, after V lost 7 bases and J lost 12 bases. Germline lookup yields CDR1 SNHLY and CDR2 FYNNEI. The CDR3 nucleotides read TGTGCCAGCAAAAGTGCGGGGGTCGGTCAGTACTTC. Translation: CASKSAGVGQYF.

This clonotype has a count of ten or more. The chain couples TRBV24-1 to TRBJ2-2, with D tentatively TRBD1 (5 bases). The V gene's germline CDR1 is KGHDR and CDR2 SFDVKD. The CDR3 sequence is 14 residues long. V lost 3 bases to trimming and J lost 6 bases, with 10 bases between them. CDR3 amino acids: CATSDLQAPGELFF. The CDR3 coding sequence is TGTGCCACCAGTGATCTACAGGCTCCCGGGGAGCTGTTTTTT.

There are many counts of this clonotype. The chain carries TRBV5-6 and TRBJ2-3; weak D call: TRBD1 (5 bases). Germline V gene data show CDR1 as SGHDT and CDR2 as YYEEEE. V was clipped by 4 bases and J by 6 bases, with 6 bases between them. The CDR3 is made up of 11 amino acids. CDR3 region: CASSRQDTQYF. For the CDR3, the DNA is TGTGCCAGCAGCCGACAGGATACGCAGTATTTT.

This clonotype was detected many times. The rearrangement uses TRBV29-1 and TRBJ2-5; 10 bases agree with TRBD1. Per the germline V gene, CDR1 is SQVTM and CDR2 is ANQGSEA. The CDR3 runs to 14 residues. The V and J ends lost 3 bases and 6 bases, in that order; junction bases with no gene match: 7. The CDR3 protein is CSVDLGQGSKTQYF. In DNA, the CDR3 is TGCAGCGTTGATCTGGGACAGGGGTCCAAGACCCAGTACTTC.

A word on this clonotype: A much larger clone is a single base away; this may be a read error. This sequence joins TRBV18 and TRBJ1-1, with D unresolved. Germline-derived CDR1 and CDR2 are KGHSH and LQKENI. V was clipped by 3 bases and J by 3 bases, with 8 bases between them. The CDR3 has 13 amino acids. DNA of the CDR3: TGTGCCAGCTCACCTCCTGAGTACACTGAAGCTTTCTTT. Translated: CASSPPEYTEAFF.

This clonotype was observed a few times. V usage is TRBV28 and J usage is TRBJ1-2, with D uncertain. CDR1 and CDR2 from the germline V gene are MDHEN and SYDVKM. The germline V and J ends were trimmed by 8 bases and 4 bases, with 14 bases remaining between them. This CDR3 has 13 residues. The CDR3: CASRPMVPYGYTF. The CDR3 DNA follows: TGTGCCAGCCGCCCTATGGTCCCCTATGGCTACACCTTC.

The table lists this clonotype with many counts. This sequence joins TRBV5-1 and TRBJ2-5; D is unresolved. Trimming removed 3 bases at V and 3 bases at J, with 15 bases between. There are 15 residues in the CDR3. Germline V gene data show CDR1 as SGHRS and CDR2 as YFSETQ. CDR3 sequence: CASSSGAGLEETQYF. In DNA form, the CDR3 reads TGCGCCAGCAGCTCCGGCGCAGGCTTAGAAGAGACCCAGTACTTC.

This clonotype is judged medium-sized (0.01 to 0.1%). The chain employs TRBV29-1 and TRBJ1-2; TRBD1 matches at 7 bases. This CDR3 has 11 amino acids. The V gene end was trimmed by 7 bases and the J gene end by 3 bases; junction bases not matched to a gene: 2. CDR1 SQVTM and CDR2 ANQGSEA come from the germline V gene. The CDR3 coding sequence is TGCAGCGCGGGACAGTACTATGGCTACACCTTC. It specifies CSAGQYYGYTF.

The sample holds many counts of this clonotype. The genes are TRBV20-1 and TRBJ2-2, with unresolved D. Trimming removed 3 bases from V and 5 bases from J, with 10 bases in between. The germline gives CDR1 DFQATT, CDR2 SNEGSKA (reference sequence). The CDR3 extends over 13 amino acids. CDR3 coding DNA: TGCAGTGCTAGGAAGATGGGTACCGGGGAGCTGTTTTTT. Protein: CSARKMGTGELFF.

This clonotype was recorded many times. The chain joins TRBV18 to TRBJ2-1, with a weak D call TRBD1 (6 bases). V gave up 4 bases and J gave up 9 bases, with 13 bases separating them. Germline lookup yields CDR1 KGHSH and CDR2 LQKENI. This CDR3 spans 13 amino acids. The CDR3 reads CASSQQGEGEQFF. In DNA, the CDR3 is TGTGCCAGCTCACAACAGGGAGAGGGTGAGCAGTTCTTC.

As for this clonotype: Possible read error: a much larger clone is one base away. This chain uses TRBV5-1 with TRBJ1-6; D not resolved. This CDR3 comprises 15 residues. The germline gives CDR1 SGHRS, CDR2 YFSETQ. In nucleotides, the CDR3 is TGCGCCAGCAGCTTGGGGGCACCCGCAAATTCACACCTCCACTTT. This gives the protein CASSLGAPANSHLHF.

At least ten counts were recorded for this clonotype. J is TRBJ2-4 and V is TRBV20-1, with TRBD2 matching 8 bases. This CDR3 is built from 16 residues. V lost 0 bases and J lost 0; bases outside the gene matches: 4. The V gene's germline CDR1 is DFQATT and CDR2 SNEGSKA (reference sequence). The CDR3 spells CSARDLLAGAKNIQYF. DNA of the CDR3: TGCAGTGCTAGAGATCTTCTAGCGGGAGCCAAAAACATTCAGTACTTC.

This clonotype was counted ten times or more. J is TRBJ1-1 and V is TRBV5-1, with 8 bases matching TRBD1. Germline values: CDR1 SGHRS, CDR2 YFSETQ. V shed 0 bases and J 2 bases; nucleotides not matched to a gene: 3. This CDR3 is 15 amino acids long. CDR3 sequence: CASSLAPGGNTEAFF. The CDR3 region has the DNA TGCGCCAGCAGCTTGGCCCCAGGGGGCAACACTGAAGCTTTCTTT. Variable domain in full (rest from reference TRBV5-1 and TRBJ1-1): KAGVTQTPRYLIKTRGQQVTLSCSPISGHRSVSWYQQTPGQGLQFLFEYFSETQRNKGNFPGRFSGRQFSNSRSEMNVSTLELGDSALYLCASSLAPGGNTEAFFGQGTRLTVV.

The chain joins TRBV29-1 to TRBJ2-7; either TRBD1 or TRBD2 may supply D (5 bases each). This CDR3 is built from 12 residues. V lost 4 bases and J lost 6, with 13 bases in between. Germline CDR1 reads SQVTM; CDR2 reads ANQGSEA. As DNA, the CDR3 is TGCAGCGTTGGAAGTGGGACGCTCGAGCAGTACTTC. Amino acids: CSVGSGTLEQYF.